The present entry profiles one T cell receptor (beta chain) with its context. Its cognate antigen is unknown. The data are from a study of cytomegalovirus exposure and HLA in healthy donors. Regarding the study as a whole: Owing to their indistinguishability, certain V segments, notably TRBV6-2 and TRBV6-3, were excluded. HLA allele associations emerged for about 16,000 TCR beta sequences in a later analysis, at 0.05 false discovery rate. The study listed around 150 cytomegalovirus-associated TCR beta chains. The productive fraction for most TCR beta V segments was about 90% or about 30% in an earlier analysis.

The PCR had 60 Vbeta and 13 Jbeta primers. Sequencing was performed with immunoSEQ multiplex PCR; in TCRdb, only in-frame clones are kept and a portion is missing. The specimen's table records around 210,000 clones. This CDR3 region has 13 residues. The V and J ends lost 5 bases and 0 bases respectively, with 5 bases between them. Per the germline V gene, CDR1 is SGHAT and CDR2 is FQNNGV. The chain couples TRBV11-2 to TRBJ1-5; the D is unclear. This sequence was found in a girl aged 2-10 years in good health and CMV-seropositive. Sequences were obtained from PBMCs. This CDR3 is CASSPNSNQPQHF. DNA of the CDR3: TGTGCCAGCAGCCCCAATAGCAATCAGCCCCAGCATTTT.